A selection of T cell receptor beta chains follows, all from one sample in a study of T cells after yellow fever vaccination. TCRdb reanalysed the 5' RACE reads using MiXCR and keeps one entry per CDR3 protein. The table lists some 320,000 distinct CDR3 sequences, roughly 4.3% of them singletons. The starting material was PBMCs, obtained 15 days after the yellow fever booster vaccination. The receptors shown here come from a man between 18 and 29 years old who received the YFV17D yellow fever vaccine. Both conserved end residues are part of each CDR3. The D gene is left open where the match is weak. Some rows mark clone size as missing; the rest say once, few, many or name a class of expanded clone.

-,TRBJ2-5,TRBV29-1,few,TGCAGCGTTGACACAACAGGGTGGGTGGAAGAGACCCAGTACTTC,CSVDTTGWVEETQYF
TRBD2,TRBJ2-7,TRBV6-6,-,TGTGCCAGCAGTTACTCCGGGGGGATCAACGTAGAGCAGTACTTC,CASSYSGGINVEQYF
TRBD2,TRBJ2-1,TRBV20-1,few,TGCAGTGCTAGGCGGACTAGTGTCCGTGACAATGAGCAGTTCTTC,CSARRTSVRDNEQFF
-,TRBJ2-1,TRBV12-3/TRBV12-4,many,TGTGCCAGCAGTTTACGGAGGGGCCATGAGCAGTTCTTC,CASSLRRGHEQFF
TRBD1,TRBJ1-2,TRBV4-1,-,TGCGCCAGCAGCCAAGCTGGACAGGGTTGGAACTATGGCTACACCTTC,CASSQAGQGWNYGYTF
-,TRBJ1-1,TRBV10-3,few,TGTGCCATCAGTAACCCCCTGGGCACTGAAGCTTTCTTT,CAISNPLGTEAFF
TRBD1,TRBJ1-1,TRBV5-4,many,TGTGCCAGCAGCTGGGACAGGAACACTGAAGCTTTCTTT,CASSWDRNTEAFF
-,TRBJ1-6,TRBV4-2,few,TGTGCCAGCAGCCAAGCAGGGGAGATGAATTCACCCCTCCACTTT,CASSQAGEMNSPLHF
-,TRBJ1-1,TRBV4-1,many,TGCGCCAGCAGCCAAGACGGGCGGCTTGAAGCTTTCTTT,CASSQDGRLEAFF
-,TRBJ1-2,TRBV7-6,few,TGTGCCAGCAGCTTAAGCACAGGGTACTATGGCTACACCTTC,CASSLSTGYYGYTF
-,TRBJ2-3,TRBV12-3/TRBV12-4,-,TGTGCCAGCAGTTCGTGGCTCATTGGGGATACGCAGTATTTT,CASSSWLIGDTQYF
-,TRBJ2-3,TRBV10-1,many,TGCGCCAGCAGTGGGGAATCAGATACGCAGTATTTT,CASSGESDTQYF
-,TRBJ1-2,TRBV12-3/TRBV12-4,-,TGTGCCAGCAGTCCAGCACTTTCACCCCCAAATGGCTACACCTTC,CASSPALSPPNGYTF
-,TRBJ2-6,TRBV7-2,few,TGTGCCAGCAGCTTAGACGTACTCAGCTCTGGGGCCAACGTCCTGACTTTC,CASSLDVLSSGANVLTF
-,TRBJ1-3,TRBV5-1,many,TGCGCCAGCAGCTTTGGGACGGATGGAAACACCATATATTTT,CASSFGTDGNTIYF
-,TRBJ1-1,TRBV6-5,-,TGTGCCAGCAGTTACGAGGCCGGCAGGGTAGGCACTGAAGCTTTCTTT,CASSYEAGRVGTEAFF
TRBD1,TRBJ2-1,TRBV4-3,few,TGCGCCAGCAGCCTAGGGACAGGTCTTGGCAATGAGCAGTTCTTC,CASSLGTGLGNEQFF
-,TRBJ1-2,TRBV5-1,-,TGCGCCAGCAGCTTTGAGGCAGGGCACTATGGCTACACCTTC,CASSFEAGHYGYTF
-,TRBJ2-5,TRBV12-3/TRBV12-4,many,TGTGCCAGCAGTCCCACCTGGACAAAAGAGACCCAGTACTTC,CASSPTWTKETQYF
-,TRBJ2-1,TRBV12-3/TRBV12-4,many,TGTGCCAGCAGTCCAACCAACCCCAGGGGGGGTCGGCAGTTCTTC,CASSPTNPRGGRQFF
TRBD1,TRBJ1-1,TRBV3-1,many,TGTGCCAGCAGCCAAGACAGGGGGTGTTGTGAAGCTTTCTTT,CASSQDRGCCEAFF
-,TRBJ1-1,TRBV10-3,-,TGTGCCATCAGTGGACAGGCAAACACTGAAGCTTTCTTT,CAISGQANTEAFF
-,TRBJ1-5,TRBV5-6,-,TGTGCCAGCAGCTCCAGGACGACTAGCAATCAGCCCCAGCATTTT,CASSSRTTSNQPQHF
-,TRBJ2-3,TRBV7-9,many,TGTGCCAGCAGCGTACGGGGACTCATCACAGATACGCAGTATTTT,CASSVRGLITDTQYF
-,TRBJ2-5,TRBV6-6,many,TGTGCCAGCAGACCCCAAGGGGGGCCGGAAGAGACCCAGTACTTC,CASRPQGGPEETQYF
-,TRBJ2-4,TRBV20-1,many,TGCAGTGCTAGAGTTACCTCGGGCAAAAACATTCAGTACTTC,CSARVTSGKNIQYF
TRBD1,TRBJ1-2,TRBV4-3,few,TGCGCCAGCAGCCAGGTACAGGGGCGCCTGGATGGCTACACCTTC,CASSQVQGRLDGYTF
TRBD1,TRBJ2-1,TRBV11-2,-,TGTGCCAGCAGCTTAAGGCAGGGGGTTTACAATGAGCAGTTCTTC,CASSLRQGVYNEQFF
-,TRBJ2-1,TRBV25-1,many,TGTGCCAGCAGTGAAGGGCGTGAGCAGTTCTTC,CASSEGREQFF
-,TRBJ1-1,TRBV29-1,many,TGCAGCGTTGAAGACCGAGGGACGTTGGACACTGAAGCTTTCTTT,CSVEDRGTLDTEAFF
-,TRBJ1-6,TRBV12-3/TRBV12-4,few,TGTGCCAGCAGTGAAACAATGGATTCACCCCTCCACTTT,CASSETMDSPLHF
-,TRBJ1-3,TRBV20-1,many,TGCAGTGCTTCCTCACCCGAGCCAGTCGGAAACACCATATATTTT,CSASSPEPVGNTIYF
-,TRBJ2-2,TRBV5-1,-,TGCGCCAGCAGCTTGCTTCCTGCGGGGGAGCTGTTTTTT,CASSLLPAGELFF
TRBD1,TRBJ1-1,TRBV5-6,few,TGTGCCAGCAGCCCCTCAAGGGGGTTACAGGGGCGTAGAGGGGACACTGAAGCTTTCTTT,CASSPSRGLQGRRGDTEAFF
-,TRBJ2-1,TRBV29-1,few,TGCAGCGTCGTCTCAGGGTACGCTGAGCAGTTCTTC,CSVVSGYAEQFF
-,TRBJ1-2,TRBV5-1,many,TGCGCCAGCAGCTTGGAGTCCTATAACTATGGCTACACCTTC,CASSLESYNYGYTF
-,TRBJ1-2,TRBV5-1,few,TGCGCCAGCAGCCCCCGCTCAGACACGTTTCACTATGGCTACACCTTC,CASSPRSDTFHYGYTF
TRBD2,TRBJ2-3,TRBV7-8,-,TGTGCCAGCAGCTTAGGGCTAGCGGGGGGCCTAACTGGCACAGATACGCAGTATTTT,CASSLGLAGGLTGTDTQYF
TRBD2,TRBJ2-4,TRBV7-2,-,TGTGCCAGCAGCTTAGGCGTAAACCGGGACTACCAAAACATTCAGTACTTC,CASSLGVNRDYQNIQYF
-,TRBJ1-1,TRBV9,many,TGTGCCAGCAGCGGGAACGTAAGGACAGTCAACACTGAAGCTTTCTTT,CASSGNVRTVNTEAFF
-,TRBJ1-2,TRBV20-1,many,TGCAGTGCAGGGGACGGAAACTATGGCTACACCTTC,CSAGDGNYGYTF
-,TRBJ2-3,TRBV5-5,many,TGTGCCAGCAACCCCGCTATCTTCACAGATACGCAGTATTTT,CASNPAIFTDTQYF
-,TRBJ2-3,TRBV3-1,-,TGTGCCAGCAGCCAAATGCCTCCCCCGCAGTATTTT,CASSQMPPPQYF
TRBD2,TRBJ2-4,TRBV11-2,-,TGTGCCAGCAGCTCGGGACTATCCAAAAACATTCAGTACTTC,CASSSGLSKNIQYF
-,TRBJ1-2,TRBV20-1,few,TGCAGTGCTAGAACAGGTTTATATGGCTACACCTTC,CSARTGLYGYTF
-,TRBJ2-4,TRBV9,many,TGTGCCAGCAGCGTAGATTCGCTAGCCAAAAACATTCAGTACTTC,CASSVDSLAKNIQYF
-,TRBJ1-4,TRBV6-2/TRBV6-3,-,TGTGCCAGCAGTTACTCGTCGTCTCACAATGAAAAACTGTTTTTT,CASSYSSSHNEKLFF
TRBD2,TRBJ2-7,TRBV6-1,many,TGTGCCAGTTCACCGGGACTAGCGGGGGGCCACGAGCAGTACTTC,CASSPGLAGGHEQYF
TRBD2,TRBJ2-1,TRBV7-6,many,TGTGCCAGCAGCTTAGGCGGGGGGGCTGTACATGAGCAGTTCTTC,CASSLGGGAVHEQFF
-,TRBJ2-5,TRBV7-6,few,TGTGCCAGCAGCTTGAGGGCAGAGATGGACGCGACCCAGTACTTC,CASSLRAEMDATQYF